The 18 T cell receptor beta chains below come from one sample, sequenced in a study of blood T cell repertoires in COVID-19 (TCRdb year 2020). Library method: the immunoSEQ multiplex PCR assay. TCRdb provides this immuneACCESS table in a form limited to in-frame rearrangements. Some clones are lacking; in checked studies, under half of them reflect an unresolved V gene, and why the rest are absent is not known. This sample gives tens of thousands of clones in total; approximately 80% of them show up just once. The ten largest clones take up 4.5% to 5.5% of the sample. The sequencing sample was made of peripheral blood. The receptor set was obtained from a woman in her 70s with acute or convalescent COVID-19.

The V gene is TRBV5-1, the J gene TRBJ2-3, with D possibly TRBD2 on 5 matching bases. Germline CDR1 reads SGHRS; CDR2 reads YFSETQ. The CDR3 totals 11 residues. V lost 4 bases and J 7 bases, leaving 7 bases between the germline ends. CDR3 DNA sequence: TGCGCCAGCAGCGAGGGATATACGCAGTATTTT. Its protein is CASSEGYTQYF. Full variable domain (remainder filled in from reference TRBV5-1 and TRBJ2-3): KAGVTQTPRYLIKTRGQQVTLSCSPISGHRSVSWYQQTPGQGLQFLFEYFSETQRNKGNFPGRFSGRQFSNSRSEMNVSTLELGDSALYLCASSEGYTQYFGPGTRLTVL.

The genes are TRBV7-9 and TRBJ1-3; tentatively, D is TRBD1 (6 bases). This CDR3 spans 17 amino acids. Trimming took off 7 bases at V and 0 bases at J, with 19 bases between the two ends. The V gene's germline CDR1 is SEHNR and CDR2 FQNEAQ (reference sequence). The CDR3 sequence: CASMKTGRGFSGNTIYF. In nucleotides, the CDR3 is TGTGCCAGCATGAAAACAGGGAGGGGGTTCTCTGGAAACACCATATATTTT.

This sequence joins TRBV15 and TRBJ1-2; D might be TRBD1 (5 bases). The CDR3 is 14 residues long. Germline loops: CDR1 LNHNV, CDR2 YYDKDF (reference sequence). The V gene lost 3 bases and the J gene lost 6 bases, with 14 bases spanning the gap. The CDR3 bases are TGTGCCACCAGCAGCGGGACTTCCCGGGATGGCTACACCTTC. Encoded protein: CATSSGTSRDGYTF.

This sequence joins TRBV3-1 (or the pseudogene TRBV3-2) and TRBJ2-2; 9 bases are shared with TRBD1. This CDR3 contains 14 residues. Germline lookup yields CDR1 LGHDT and CDR2 YNNKEL (reference sequence). V shed 7 bases and J 5 bases; nucleotides not matched to a gene: 5. CDR3 DNA sequence: TGTGCCAGCACCCGACAGGGGGGGACCGGGGAGCTGTTTTTT. As protein: CASTRQGGTGELFF.

This clone was counted between two and nine times. The CDR3 DNA reads as TGTGCCAGCAGCTTGGCGGGGGCTGGAAACACCATATATTTT. This sequence encodes CASSLAGAGNTIYF. The rearrangement joins TRBV5-4 to TRBJ1-3; D is perhaps TRBD1 (5 bases). This CDR3 comprises 14 residues. The ends were cut back, 0 bases at V and 2 bases at J, with 6 bases in the middle. Per the germline V gene, CDR1 is SGHNT and CDR2 is YYREEE (reference sequence).

The CDR3 DNA follows: TGTGCCAGCAGCTCCCCAACCTGGGTCAGGGGCTACACCTTC. It is translated as CASSSPTWVRGYTF. The V gene is TRBV7-2, the J gene TRBJ1-2; D ambiguous. This CDR3 is 14 amino acids long. Germline assignment: CDR1 SGHTA and CDR2 FQGNSA. The germline V and J ends were trimmed by 4 bases and 8 bases, with 17 bases remaining between them.

The V call is TRBV10-3, the J call TRBJ2-3, with D perhaps TRBD2 (6 bases). From germline, CDR1 is ENHRY and CDR2 SYGVKD. The ends were cut back, 3 bases at V and 0 bases at J, with 16 bases in the middle. This CDR3 has 17 residues. The CDR3 nucleotides are TGTGCCATCAGTGACACCGGGAGTTTACATAGCACAGATACGCAGTATTTT. This codes for CAISDTGSLHSTDTQYF.

The chain combines TRBV18 with TRBJ1-1; D might be TRBD1 (5 bases). The germline V gene has CDR1 KGHSH and CDR2 LQKENI. V lost 1 base and J lost 3, with 12 bases in between. The CDR3 runs to 15 residues. CDR3 protein: CASSPRGGWDTEAFF. In DNA, the CDR3 is TGTGCCAGCTCACCACGCGGGGGATGGGACACTGAAGCTTTCTTT.

The rearrangement links TRBV19 to TRBJ1-5; D call uncertain. Germline CDR1 and CDR2: LNHDA and SQIVND (reference sequence). The CDR3 spans 13 residues. Trimming cost V 7 bases and J 1 base, with 8 bases left between them. The CDR3 sequence is CASNRGSNQPQHF. The CDR3 DNA follows: TGTGCCAGTAACCGAGGGAGCAATCAGCCCCAGCATTTT.

The rearrangement links TRBV4-1 to TRBJ2-5, with D perhaps TRBD2 (5 bases). The CDR3 runs to 13 residues. V lost 6 bases and J lost 5, with 13 bases in between. Germline V gives CDR1 MGHRA, CDR2 YSYEKL. CDR3 bases: TGCGCCAGCAGGGACTCCAATGGCGAGACCCAGTACTTC. Its protein product is CASRDSNGETQYF.

The V and J genes are TRBV5-5 and TRBJ2-1; D gene ambiguous. The CDR3 length is 11 residues. Between the trimmed V and J ends, which lost 4 bases and 11 bases, there was a span of 10 bases. From germline, CDR1 is SGHKS and CDR2 YYEKEE (reference sequence). CDR3 amino acids: CASSPDFKQFF. CDR3 nucleotide sequence: TGTGCCAGCAGCCCCGACTTTAAGCAGTTCTTC.

This sequence joins TRBV19 and TRBJ1-6, with a weak D call TRBD1 (6 bases). The CDR3 covers 15 residues. V lost 5 bases and J lost 9, with 17 bases in between. CDR1 is LNHDA and CDR2 is SQIVND in the germline V gene (reference sequence). This CDR3 reads CASSLERGGSSPLHF. The CDR3 coding sequence is TGTGCCAGTAGTCTCGAGCGAGGGGGTAGTTCACCCCTCCACTTT.

The V call is TRBV27, the J call TRBJ2-2; 8 positions agree with TRBD1. V shed 5 bases, J shed 7 bases, and the junction held 6 bases outside the gene matches. Germline assignment: CDR1 MNHEY and CDR2 SMNVEV (reference sequence). The CDR3 extends over 14 amino acids. As DNA, the CDR3 is TGTGCCAGCAGTCGGCAGGGGGCAGGCGGGGAGCTGTTTTTT. The encoded protein is CASSRQGAGGELFF.

The rearrangement uses TRBV5-1 and TRBJ1-6; 9 positions match TRBD1. Trimming cost V 7 bases and J 7 bases; bases outside gene matches: 9. The V gene's germline CDR1 is SGHRS and CDR2 YFSETQ. There are 15 residues in the CDR3. The CDR3 region is CASAGTGNKNSPLHF. CDR3 nucleotide sequence: TGCGCCAGCGCCGGGACAGGGAACAAGAATTCACCCCTCCACTTT.

The chain joins TRBV7-9 to TRBJ2-7; 7 positions agree with TRBD1. Trimming cost V 2 bases and J 0 bases; bases outside gene matches: 7. From germline, CDR1 is SEHNR and CDR2 FQNEAQ (reference sequence). CDR3 length equals 16 residues. The CDR3 coding sequence is TGTGCCAGCAGCTTACTCCTCGCAGGGGGCTCCTACGAGCAGTACTTC. Its translation is CASSLLLAGGSYEQYF.

This chain connects TRBV6-5 to TRBJ1-3, with 7 bases aligning to TRBD1. The germline CDR1 and CDR2 sequences are MNHEY and SVGAGI. With 5 bases clipped from V and 0 bases from J, the junction kept 4 bases outside the gene matches. There are 15 residues in the CDR3. The CDR3 here is CASSPGDSSGNTIYF. CDR3 bases: TGTGCCAGCAGTCCGGGGGACAGCTCTGGAAACACCATATATTTT.

V usage is TRBV6-2 or TRBV6-3 and J usage is TRBJ2-4, with no clear D. The germline V gene encodes CDR1 MNHEY and CDR2 SVGEGT. Trimming took off 3 bases at V and 2 bases at J, with 11 bases between the two ends. The CDR3 runs 15 residues. The CDR3 DNA sequence: TGTGCCAGCAGTTATAAGGCGGTAACCAAAAACATTCAGTACTTC. Protein: CASSYKAVTKNIQYF.

The V gene is TRBV13, the J gene TRBJ2-7, with TRBD1 matching 8 bases. CDR1 is PRHDT and CDR2 is FYEKMQ in the germline V gene (reference sequence). The CDR3 spans 16 residues. After removal of 4 bases from V and 2 bases from J, the junction contained 10 bases not matched to a gene. The CDR3 DNA follows: TGTGCCAGCAGCTCCCTCGAGACAGGGGCGCCCTACGAGCAGTACTTC. It yields the protein CASSSLETGAPYEQYF.